These T cell receptor beta chains were read from a single sample in a study of T cells after somatic rescue of genetic block. The data were produced by immunoSEQ multiplex PCR, yet TCRdb's version contains in-frame clones alone and is incomplete. The sample records approximately 65,000 clones, roughly 92% being singletons. Sample: peripheral blood mononuclear cells (PBMCs). The source of these receptors is a man in his forties. The CDR3 runs from the conserved cysteine through the conserved F or W. D genes are given only for firm matches. Expanded clones are given a class, and other clones once, few, many or no size at all.

TRBJ2-7 TRBV28 . . CASSPASSPGTYEQYF TGTGCCAGCAGTCCGGCGAGTAGCCCGGGAACCTACGAGCAGTACTTC
TRBJ2-7 TRBV19 . . CASRPPAGAPYEQYF TGTGCCAGTAGACCCCCGGCGGGGGCCCCTTACGAGCAGTACTTC
TRBJ1-2 TRBV7-2 . . CASSLQAGNYGYTF TGTGCCAGCAGCTTACAGGCAGGGAATTATGGCTACACCTTC
TRBJ2-5 TRBV11-2 TRBD2 . CASSPLGLEQETQYF TGTGCCAGCAGCCCCCTCGGACTAGAACAAGAGACCCAGTACTTC
TRBJ1-2 TRBV10-3 . . CAISEAGSNYGYTF TGTGCCATCAGTGAGGCAGGCTCTAACTATGGCTACACCTTC
TRBJ2-1 TRBV7-8 TRBD2 . CASSLGGTSYEQFF TGTGCCAGCAGCTTGGGCGGGACTAGCTATGAGCAGTTCTTC
TRBJ2-1 TRBV5-4 TRBD2 . CASSPIAGGFNEQFF TGTGCCAGCAGCCCGATAGCGGGAGGCTTCAATGAGCAGTTCTTC
TRBJ1-1 TRBV27 . . CASRAPMNTEAFF TGTGCCAGCAGGGCACCTATGAACACTGAAGCTTTCTTT
TRBJ2-2 TRBV6-5 . . CASSYTDGPGELFF TGTGCCAGCAGTTACACGGACGGACCCGGGGAGCTGTTTTTT
TRBJ1-5 TRBV6-5 TRBD1 . CASKQGQQNQPQHF TGTGCCAGCAAACAGGGGCAGCAAAATCAGCCCCAGCATTTT
TRBJ2-7 TRBV18 TRBD1 . CASSLSGQGREQYF TGTGCCAGCTCTCTCTCTGGACAGGGACGCGAGCAGTACTTC
TRBJ1-5 TRBV25-1 . . CASSEYIDQPQHF TGTGCCAGCAGTGAATATATAGACCAGCCCCAGCATTTT
TRBJ2-1 TRBV19 TRBD1 . CASRTGYNEQFF TGTGCCAGTAGGACAGGGTACAATGAGCAGTTCTTC
TRBJ2-5 TRBV27 . . CASSDRQETQYF TGTGCCAGCAGTGACAGACAAGAGACCCAGTACTTC
TRBJ2-5 TRBV19 . . CASSPGEETQYF TGTGCCAGTAGTCCGGGGGAAGAGACCCAGTACTTC
TRBJ2-3 TRBV28 . . CASSLTDTQYF TGTGCCAGCAGTCTAACAGATACGCAGTATTTT
TRBJ2-3 TRBV7-2 . . CASRRRRDSIDTQYF TGTGCCAGCCGCCGACGGCGGGACTCGATAGATACGCAGTATTTT
TRBJ2-1 TRBV28 . once CASSLWRGYNEQFF TGTGCCAGCAGTTTGTGGCGGGGCTACAATGAGCAGTTCTTC
TRBJ2-2 TRBV5-5 . . CASSQSRSGVIGELFF TGTGCCAGCAGCCAGAGTAGGTCAGGGGTTATCGGGGAGCTGTTTTTT
TRBJ2-2 TRBV4-1 . . CASSQEGGGSLGELFF TGCGCCAGCAGCCAAGAGGGGGGAGGTTCTCTCGGGGAGCTGTTTTTT
TRBJ1-1 TRBV19 . . CASSMGWGRTALRGEAFF TGTGCCAGTAGTATGGGGTGGGGCAGGACCGCCTTAAGGGGTGAAGCTTTCTTT
TRBJ2-3 TRBV10-3 . . CAISEDVDTQYF TGTGCCATCAGTGAGGACGTCGATACGCAGTATTTT
TRBJ2-7 TRBV2 TRBD1 once CASSDDRVHEQYF TGTGCCAGCAGTGATGACAGGGTTCACGAGCAGTACTTC